The 15 T cell receptor beta chains below all came from one sample that was sequenced in a study of cytomegalovirus exposure and HLA in healthy donors. The method was immunoSEQ multiplex PCR; TCRdb's version includes in-frame clones alone and lacks a portion of them. The table records over 120,000 clones, about 95% of them present only once. Sequencing used PBMCs. Receptors were obtained from a man aged 18-30 years in good health and CMV-seropositive.

The chain is built from TRBV5-1 and TRBJ2-5; 8 nucleotides agree with TRBD1. Trimming at V came to 2 bases and at J to 4 bases, leaving 10 bases not matched to a gene. The CDR3 runs to 16 residues. CDR1 and CDR2 from the germline V gene are SGHRS and YFSETQ. In nucleotides, the CDR3 is TGCGCCAGCAGCTTACGGACAGGGAGAGGGGGAGAGACCCAGTACTTC. Protein sequence: CASSLRTGRGGETQYF.

The chain links TRBV11-1 to TRBJ2-7, with 7 positions matching TRBD1. The CDR3 contains 14 residues. Germline CDR1 is SGHAT and CDR2 is FQDESV (reference sequence). Trimming at V came to 4 bases and at J to 2 bases, leaving 5 bases not matched to a gene. In DNA, the CDR3 is TGTGCCAGCAGCTCCCGGGACAGAGCCTACGAGCAGTACTTC. Translating it yields CASSSRDRAYEQYF.

This clone was seen once. CDR3 DNA: TGCGCCAGCAGCTTGTTACCCCAGCATTTT. This translates into CASSLLPQHF. The chain employs TRBV5-1 and TRBJ1-5; D is undetermined. V was cut by 1 base and J by 10 bases, with 3 bases left in between. This CDR3 is built from 10 residues. CDR1 is SGHRS, CDR2 YFSETQ, per germline. The full variable domain, with the rest looked up from reference TRBV5-1 and TRBJ1-5, is KAGVTQTPRYLIKTRGQQVTLSCSPISGHRSVSWYQQTPGQGLQFLFEYFSETQRNKGNFPGRFSGRQFSNSRSEMNVSTLELGDSALYLCASSLLPQHFGDGTRLSIL.

The V call is TRBV28, the J call TRBJ1-4; D might be TRBD1 (5 bases). V lost 7 bases to trimming and J lost 3 bases, with 15 bases between them. The V gene's germline CDR1 is MDHEN and CDR2 SYDVKM. CDR3 length: 15 residues. The CDR3 spells CASTPTGVPNEKLFF. Written as DNA, the CDR3 is TGTGCCAGCACCCCCACGGGGGTTCCTAATGAAAAACTGTTTTTT. Full variable domain (missing parts from reference TRBV28 and TRBJ1-4): DVKVTQSSRYLVKRTGEKVFLECVQDMDHENMFWYRQDPGLGLRLIYFSYDVKMKEKGDIPEGYSVSREKKERFSLILESASTNQTSMYLCASTPTGVPNEKLFFGSGTQLSVL.

CDR3 region: CASGSNQPQHF. CDR3 nucleotide sequence: TGTGCCAGCGGCAGCAATCAGCCCCAGCATTTT. This chain uses TRBV6-5 with TRBJ1-5; D is unresolved. This CDR3 has 11 amino acids. Trimming removed 8 bases from V and 1 base from J, with 3 bases in between. Per the germline V gene, CDR1 is MNHEY and CDR2 is SVGAGI.

This chain links TRBV25-1 with TRBJ2-3; TRBD2 might be the D (6 bases). Trimming stripped 4 bases from V and 2 bases from J, with 19 bases between. This CDR3 spans 17 amino acids. Germline CDR1 and CDR2: MGHDK and SYGVNS. The DNA of the CDR3 is TGTGCCAGCAGTGGCGACTGGGACTTAGCTTACACAGATACGCAGTATTTT. This encodes CASSGDWDLAYTDTQYF.

This chain connects TRBV4-2 to TRBJ2-7; 10 bases fit TRBD2. The CDR3 is 15 residues long. V gave up 4 bases and J gave up 2 bases; unmatched junction bases: 5. Germline V lookup: CDR1 LGHNA, CDR2 YNFKEQ. The CDR3: CASSRQSGRAYEQYF. CDR3 bases: TGTGCCAGCAGCCGCCAGAGCGGGAGGGCCTACGAGCAGTACTTC.

The chain couples TRBV5-1 to TRBJ1-1; TRBD1 matches at 9 bases. The CDR3 loop spans 13 amino acids. The J segment lost 7 bases and the V segment lost 3 bases, leaving 4 bases of the junction unmatched. Germline loops: CDR1 SGHRS, CDR2 YFSETQ. The CDR3 coding sequence is TGCGCCAGCAGCTCCGGGACAGGGAATGAAGCTTTCTTT. It codes for CASSSGTGNEAFF.

This clone has a single count. V is TRBV28 and J is TRBJ1-1; D is ambiguous. Trimming left V 4 bases short and J 1 base short, with 19 bases between. This CDR3 region has 17 residues. The germline V gene encodes CDR1 MDHEN and CDR2 SYDVKM. The CDR3 nucleotides read TGTGCCAGCAGTTCGCGGGGTTCGGTTAGGGCGAACACTGAAGCTTTCTTT. This sequence encodes CASSSRGSVRANTEAFF.

The CDR3 DNA is TGTGCCAGTAGAGGTTACAGTGGTGACCAGCCCCAGCATTTT. Translation gives CASRGYSGDQPQHF. V is TRBV19 and J is TRBJ1-5; D remains ambiguous. Germline values: CDR1 LNHDA, CDR2 SQIVND (reference sequence). V gave up 6 bases and J gave up 7 bases, with 16 bases separating them. CDR3 length equals 14 residues.

The chain links TRBV19 to TRBJ1-5; D perhaps matches TRBD1 (6 bases). The CDR3 has 14 residues. Germline V gene data show CDR1 as LNHDA and CDR2 as SQIVND (reference sequence). V dropped 9 bases and J dropped 5 bases, with 17 bases sitting between them. The CDR3 DNA reads TGTGCCAGCAGACGGACAGTTACGGATCAGCCCCAGCATTTT. Residues: CASRRTVTDQPQHF.

Note on this clone: The same CDR3 can be traced to other DNA sequences in this sample. The chain couples TRBV27 to TRBJ1-5, with no clear D. Germline V gives CDR1 MNHEY, CDR2 SMNVEV (reference sequence). This CDR3 spans 13 amino acids. Trimming removed 3 bases at V and 4 bases at J, with 7 bases between. CDR3 in amino acids: CASSLTGNQPQHF. The CDR3 nucleotides read TGTGCCAGCAGTTTGACCGGGAATCAGCCCCAGCATTTT.

The chain recombines TRBV28 with TRBJ2-2; no firm D call. V was pared by 1 base and J by 1 base, with 7 bases between. The CDR3 sequence is 15 residues long. Germline values: CDR1 MDHEN, CDR2 SYDVKM. DNA for the CDR3: TGTGCCAGCAGTTTATCGCTATTGAACACCGGGGAGCTGTTTTTT. Amino acids: CASSLSLLNTGELFF.

CDR3 sequence (DNA): TGCGCCAGCAGCCAAGGAGGGGGAGGGGAGACCCAGTACTTC. This codes for CASSQGGGGETQYF. V and J are TRBV4-1 and TRBJ2-5; weak D call: TRBD2 (7 bases). The V gene lost 1 base and the J gene lost 5 bases, with 11 bases spanning the gap. The CDR3 loop spans 14 amino acids. CDR1 and CDR2 from the germline V gene are MGHRA and YSYEKL.

J is TRBJ1-2 and V is TRBV6-6; D remains unclear. V lost 4 bases and J lost 5, with 8 bases in between. The CDR3 extends over 12 amino acids. Germline-derived CDR1 and CDR2 are MNHNY and SVGAGI (reference sequence). The CDR3 here is CASSLERYGYTF. For the CDR3, the DNA is TGTGCCAGCAGTTTAGAAAGATATGGCTACACCTTC.